These 25 T cell receptor beta chains were all obtained from the same sample, sequenced in a study of memory CD4+ T cells and cytomegalovirus serostatus. The sort gate was single viable CD3+CD4+CD8-CD45RO+ cells for memory CD4+ T cells. The protocol was immunoSEQ multiplex PCR, while the TCRdb copy is restricted to in-frame clones and leaves out a portion. The top ten hold approximately 6.5% of the sample, which has around 38,000 clones, around 78% seen once. Sequencing input: memory CD4+ T cells from blood. These TCRs come from an adult in good health and CMV-seronegative.

The chain joins TRBV27 to TRBJ1-1, with D possibly being TRBD1 (5 bases). Trimming removed 8 bases from V and 10 bases from J, with 29 bases in between. CDR3 length: 16 amino acids. CDR1 is MNHEY, CDR2 SMNVEV, per germline (reference sequence). CDR3 in amino acids: CASGPPDIHWGFVAFF. CDR3 coding DNA: TGTGCCAGCGGTCCCCCGGACATCCACTGGGGTTTTGTAGCTTTCTTT.

CDR3 DNA: TGTGCCAGTAGTATACGGGCTAGCGGGAGGGCCTACAATGAGCAGTTCTTC. Translated, it gives CASSIRASGRAYNEQFF. V is TRBV19 and J is TRBJ2-1; TRBD2 aligns across 12 bases. V shed 2 bases and J 2 bases; nucleotides not matched to a gene: 4. The germline gives CDR1 LNHDA, CDR2 SQIVND (reference sequence). This CDR3 spans 17 amino acids.

This clone is a singleton in its sample. The chain has TRBV4-2 and TRBJ2-3, with 7 nucleotides matching TRBD2. CDR3 length equals 17 residues. The ends lost 0 bases at V and 4 bases at J; junction bases unmatched: 10. The germline V gene has CDR1 LGHNA and CDR2 YNFKEQ. Written as DNA, the CDR3 is TGTGCCAGCAGCCAAGATCGTGGGGGAGGGCCCTCAGATACGCAGTATTTT. Amino acids: CASSQDRGGGPSDTQYF.

The chain has TRBV5-6 and TRBJ2-7; 9 bases fit TRBD2. The CDR3 covers 15 residues. V trimming: 2 bases; J trimming: 4 bases; junction bases outside the gene matches: 7. The germline V gene encodes CDR1 SGHDT and CDR2 YYEEEE. CDR3 nucleotides: TGTGCCAGCAGCTTCTATAGGCTAGCGGGATACGAGCAGTACTTC. Protein: CASSFYRLAGYEQYF.

The chain links TRBV15 to TRBJ2-3; 8 bases line up with TRBD1. The trim removed 3 bases at V and 2 bases at J, leaving 10 bases unmatched. CDR3 length: 17 residues. Germline loops: CDR1 LNHNV, CDR2 YYDKDF (reference sequence). The CDR3 sequence is CATSRQPRQGITDTQYF. CDR3 nucleotides: TGTGCCACCAGCAGGCAACCCCGACAGGGGATCACAGATACGCAGTATTTT.

The rearrangement links TRBV7-2 to TRBJ2-3; possibly TRBD2 for D (5 bases). CDR3 length equals 14 residues. The V end lost 5 bases, the J end lost 2 bases, and 11 bases lay between the germline ends. Germline V lookup: CDR1 SGHTA, CDR2 FQGNSA. The CDR3 nucleotides are TGTGCCAGCAGCGTCGGGATAACCACAGATACGCAGTATTTT. Protein sequence: CASSVGITTDTQYF.

The chain combines TRBV9 with TRBJ2-1, with TRBD2 matching over 8 bases. This CDR3 is 16 amino acids long. Germline V lookup: CDR1 SGDLS, CDR2 YYNGEE. J gave up 9 bases and V 0 bases, and 11 bases lay outside the gene matches. CDR3 coding DNA: TGTGCCAGCAGCGTAGGGGTCGGTAGCGGGAACAGTGAGCAGTTCTTC. Encoded protein: CASSVGVGSGNSEQFF.

V gene TRBV29-1 combines with J gene TRBJ2-6; D possibly corresponds to TRBD1 (5 bases). V was cut by 4 bases and J by 3 bases, with 7 bases left in between. CDR3 length equals 13 residues. Germline V gene lookup returns CDR1 SQVTM and CDR2 ANQGSEA. CDR3 sequence reads: CSVGGDGANVLTF. CDR3 nucleotides: TGCAGCGTTGGGGGCGATGGGGCCAACGTCCTGACTTTC.

The chain is built from TRBV2 and TRBJ2-4; TRBD2 agrees at 13 bases. Losses at the gene ends were 2 bases for V and 0 bases for J; bases not matched to a gene: 13. The CDR3 is 21 residues long. Per the germline V gene, CDR1 is SNHLY and CDR2 is FYNNEI. The CDR3 protein is CASSERLPGGLAGLAKNIQYF. For the CDR3, the DNA is TGTGCCAGCAGTGAAAGACTCCCTGGGGGACTAGCGGGGCTAGCCAAAAACATTCAGTACTTC.

V and J are TRBV30 and TRBJ2-7, with D perhaps TRBD1 (8 bases). The V and J ends lost 4 bases and 5 bases respectively, with 18 bases between them. Germline V CDR1 and CDR2: GTSNPN, SVGIG (reference sequence). This CDR3 contains 14 residues. In DNA, the CDR3 is TGTGCCTGGACCTCACAGGGGGGGAGCAACGAGCAGTACTTC. This encodes CAWTSQGGSNEQYF. Combining the CDR3 with reference TRBV30 and TRBJ2-7 gives the whole variable domain SQTIHQWPATLVQPVGSPLSLECTVEGTSNPNLYWYRQAAGRGLQLLFYSVGIGQISSEVPQNLSASRPQDRQFILSSKKLLLSDSGFYLCAWTSQGGSNEQYFGPGTRLTVT.

The rearrangement uses TRBV29-1 and TRBJ2-5; D is ambiguous. The germline gives CDR1 SQVTM, CDR2 ANQGSEA. There are 13 residues in the CDR3. V gave up 8 bases and J gave up 2 bases, with 15 bases separating them. CDR3: CSLRLGGQETQYF. The DNA for the CDR3 is TGCAGCCTGCGACTTGGCGGACAAGAGACCCAGTACTTC.

V gene TRBV5-1 combines with J gene TRBJ2-3; D might be TRBD1 (6 bases). The CDR3 loop spans 14 amino acids. Germline-derived CDR1 and CDR2 are SGHRS and YFSETQ. The ends were cut back, 2 bases at V and 4 bases at J, with 11 bases in the middle. The CDR3 DNA is TGCGCCAGCAGCTTAGCACAGGGTTCAGATACGCAGTATTTT. This codes for CASSLAQGSDTQYF.

This clone showed up just a few times. This sequence joins TRBV28 and TRBJ1-1; D uncertain. Deletions cut 6 bases from V and 0 bases from J, with 8 bases between. CDR1 and CDR2 from the germline V gene are MDHEN and SYDVKM. The CDR3 runs 13 residues. The CDR3 sequence: CASSNSMNTEAFF. In DNA form, the CDR3 reads TGTGCCAGCAGCAACAGCATGAACACTGAAGCTTTCTTT.

This chain links TRBV27 with TRBJ2-1; the match to TRBD2 covers 15 bases. Germline V CDR1 and CDR2: MNHEY, SMNVEV (reference sequence). The CDR3 totals 17 residues. V lost 0 bases to trimming and J lost 7 bases; unmatched junction nucleotides: 4. The CDR3 sequence: CASSLSPGTSGRNEQFF. The CDR3 DNA follows: TGTGCCAGCAGTTTATCCCCCGGGACTAGCGGGAGGAATGAGCAGTTCTTC.

The chain has TRBV6-5 and TRBJ1-5; 7 bases fit TRBD1. The CDR3 extends over 14 amino acids. Losses at the gene ends were 4 bases for V and 5 bases for J; bases not matched to a gene: 5. Per the germline V gene, CDR1 is MNHEY and CDR2 is SVGAGI. The CDR3 reads CASSFRQGDQPQHF. CDR3 in DNA: TGTGCCAGCAGTTTTAGACAGGGCGATCAGCCCCAGCATTTT.

The chain links TRBV28 to TRBJ1-1; 9 nucleotides match TRBD1. Losses at the gene ends were 4 bases for V and 11 bases for J; bases not matched to a gene: 20. This CDR3 has 17 amino acids. Per the germline V gene, CDR1 is MDHEN and CDR2 is SYDVKM. Here the CDR3 DNA reads TGTGCCAGCAGTTCGTTACCGGGACAGGGATATTCCTTGGGGGCTTTCTTT. This sequence encodes CASSSLPGQGYSLGAFF.

In this sample, this clone turned up a few times. The chain recombines TRBV15 with TRBJ2-1, with unresolved D. Trimming removed 3 bases at V and 7 bases at J, with 10 bases between. The germline gives CDR1 LNHNV, CDR2 YYDKDF (reference sequence). This CDR3 is built from 13 residues. Here the CDR3 DNA reads TGTGCCACCAGCAGTCCCAATGCGAATGAGCAGTTCTTC. This gives the protein CATSSPNANEQFF.

This clone has only a few counts. The chain employs TRBV28 and TRBJ1-1, with a tentative D call TRBD1 (5 bases). Trimming cost V 2 bases and J 0 bases, with 13 bases left between them. The CDR3 length is 16 residues. CDR1 and CDR2 (germline): MDHEN, SYDVKM. Here the CDR3 reads CASSLAGGRLNTEAFF. The CDR3 DNA reads as TGTGCCAGCAGTTTAGCTGGGGGACGCTTGAACACTGAAGCTTTCTTT.

CDR3 in amino acids: CASSRRTSGREAYEQYF. As DNA, the CDR3 is TGTGCCAGCAGCCGACGGACTAGCGGGAGGGAGGCCTACGAGCAGTACTTC. The chain joins TRBV7-2 to TRBJ2-7; 15 nucleotides line up with TRBD2. CDR1 and CDR2 from the germline V gene are SGHTA and FQGNSA. The CDR3 sequence is 17 residues long. The trim removed 5 bases at V and 2 bases at J, leaving 7 bases unmatched. The whole variable domain, remainder taken from reference TRBV7-2 and TRBJ2-7, is GAGVSQSPSNKVTEKGKDVELRCDPISGHTALYWYRQSLGQGLEFLIYFQGNSAPDKSGLPSDRFSAERTGGSVSTLTIQRTQQEDSAVYLCASSRRTSGREAYEQYFGPGTRLTVT.

The chain joins TRBV28 to TRBJ2-1, with 12 positions matching TRBD2. This CDR3 is built from 15 residues. CDR1 is MDHEN and CDR2 is SYDVKM in the germline V gene. J was trimmed by 9 bases and V by 5 bases; bases with no gene match: 8. The CDR3 reads CASSQTSGRRSEQFF. CDR3 bases: TGTGCCAGCAGTCAGACTAGCGGGAGACGGTCTGAGCAGTTCTTC.

This clone was recorded a few times. This chain connects TRBV2 to TRBJ1-1; D is uncertain. From germline, CDR1 is SNHLY and CDR2 FYNNEI. V lost 7 bases and J 1 base, leaving 10 bases between the germline ends. CDR3 length equals 13 residues. The chain's CDR3 is CASKKEKNTEAFF. The CDR3 coding sequence is TGTGCCAGCAAGAAGGAGAAGAACACTGAAGCTTTCTTT.

This clone was observed a few times. This rearrangement joins TRBV29-1 to TRBJ2-1; D is possibly TRBD2 (6 bases). The V gene lost 6 bases and the J gene lost 9 bases, with 21 bases spanning the gap. This CDR3 has 14 residues. Germline V lookup: CDR1 SQVTM, CDR2 ANQGSEA. CDR3 sequence (DNA): TGCAGCGTCGTTAGGGGAGGAGATCGGGGTGAGCAGTTCTTC. Translated, it gives CSVVRGGDRGEQFF.

The chain carries TRBV18 and TRBJ2-1; TRBD1 matches at 9 bases. CDR3 length: 20 residues. J lost 0 bases, V lost 5 bases, and 17 bases had no gene match. The germline CDR1 and CDR2 sequences are KGHSH and LQKENI. The CDR3 spells CASSSSGTGSAVSSYNEQFF. CDR3 coding DNA: TGTGCCAGCTCATCTTCCGGGACAGGGTCGGCTGTCAGCTCCTACAATGAGCAGTTCTTC.

The chain couples TRBV7-2 to TRBJ2-5; 8 positions match TRBD1. Germline trimming cut 3 bases from V and 4 bases from J; bases unmatched to any gene: 4. The CDR3 runs 14 residues. Germline assignment: CDR1 SGHTA and CDR2 FQGNSA. The CDR3 DNA is TGTGCCAGCAGCTTTACAGGGGGTGGAGAGACCCAGTACTTC. This sequence encodes CASSFTGGGETQYF.

This chain joins TRBV2 and TRBJ1-3; D perhaps matches TRBD1 (6 bases). The CDR3 has 14 residues. CDR1 is SNHLY and CDR2 is FYNNEI in the germline V gene. Trimming took off 7 bases at V and 0 bases at J, with 10 bases between the two ends. CDR3 DNA sequence: TGTGCCAGCATTGGGACATCCTCTGGAAACACCATATATTTT. This encodes CASIGTSSGNTIYF.